This passage covers 11 T cell receptor beta chains from one sample sequenced in a study of identifying expanded T cells in peripheral blood. Profiling relied on immunoSEQ multiplex PCR, and the TCRdb table lists in-frame clones only, not all of them. The sample lists 50,000 to 75,000 clones, 87% occurring once. Sequences were obtained from blood. These receptors were collected from a person between 18 and 75 years old in good health.

There are a few counts of this clone. The chain links TRBV18 to TRBJ1-1, with D unclear. This CDR3 region has 13 residues. Germline V lookup: CDR1 KGHSH, CDR2 LQKENI. V was pared by 4 bases and J by 0 bases, with 6 bases between. The CDR3: CASSRELNTEAFF. DNA for the CDR3: TGTGCCAGCTCACGAGAGCTGAACACTGAAGCTTTCTTT.

The rearrangement joins TRBV7-2 to TRBJ2-3; 11 positions agree with TRBD2. The CDR3 covers 15 residues. CDR1 and CDR2 from the germline V gene are SGHTA and FQGNSA. The junction had 4 bases not matched to a gene; V was cut back by 5 bases and J by 3 bases. This CDR3 is CASSLGLAATDTQYF. CDR3 sequence (DNA): TGTGCCAGCAGCCTGGGACTAGCGGCGACAGATACGCAGTATTTT. Complete variable domain (other parts from reference TRBV7-2 and TRBJ2-3): GAGVSQSPSNKVTEKGKDVELRCDPISGHTALYWYRQSLGQGLEFLIYFQGNSAPDKSGLPSDRFSAERTGGSVSTLTIQRTQQEDSAVYLCASSLGLAATDTQYFGPGTRLTVL.

The chain carries TRBV2 and TRBJ1-5, with TRBD1 matching over 10 bases. CDR3 length: 15 amino acids. V was pared by 8 bases and J by 7 bases, with 11 bases of the junction left unmatched. Germline CDR1 reads SNHLY; CDR2 reads FYNNEI. This CDR3 is CASGGDRGERQPQHF. CDR3 nucleotides: TGTGCCAGCGGAGGGGACAGGGGAGAAAGGCAGCCCCAGCATTTT.

This clone occurred a few times. The chain is built from TRBV6-5 and TRBJ2-5; TRBD2 might be the D (6 bases). The V and J ends lost 4 bases and 1 base respectively, with 10 bases between them. Germline CDR1 is MNHEY and CDR2 is SVGAGI. CDR3 length: 14 amino acids. The CDR3: CASSSGLVQETQYF. The CDR3 coding sequence is TGTGCCAGCAGTTCGGGACTGGTCCAAGAGACCCAGTACTTC.

The CDR3 sequence: CASSEAGADTQYF. In DNA, the CDR3 is TGCGCCAGCAGTGAAGCTGGCGCAGATACGCAGTATTTT. The V call is TRBV10-1, the J call TRBJ2-3, with no clear D. CDR1 is WNHNN and CDR2 is SYGVQD in the germline V gene (reference sequence). CDR3 size: 13 residues. Trimming took off 3 bases at V and 4 bases at J, with 8 bases between the two ends.

This sequence joins TRBV4-2 and TRBJ2-1; D is undetermined. Trimming removed 0 bases at V and 9 bases at J, with 6 bases between. Germline CDR1 LGHNA, CDR2 YNFKEQ. The CDR3 covers 12 residues. In nucleotides, the CDR3 is TGTGCCAGCAGCCAAGATGAAAGTGAGCAGTTCTTC. Its translation: CASSQDESEQFF.

V usage is TRBV9 and J usage is TRBJ2-5; TRBD2 might be the D (6 bases). V lost 2 bases, J lost 1 base, and 9 bases lay in between. The CDR3 is made up of 14 amino acids. Germline V gene sequence: CDR1 SGDLS, CDR2 YYNGEE. The CDR3 nucleotides read TGTGCCAGCAGCGTGGGGGGACCCCAAGAGACCCAGTACTTC. As protein: CASSVGGPQETQYF.

V usage is TRBV4-2 and J usage is TRBJ2-7; D is uncertain. This CDR3 has 15 residues. V lost 0 bases to trimming and J lost 2 bases, with 11 bases between them. CDR1 and CDR2 from the germline V gene are LGHNA and YNFKEQ. The CDR3 here is CASSQDLEKTYEQYF. Here the CDR3 DNA reads TGTGCCAGCAGCCAAGATCTAGAGAAAACCTACGAGCAGTACTTC.

The chain recombines TRBV28 with TRBJ1-6; D may be TRBD1 (6 bases). Trimming took off 6 bases at V and 10 bases at J, with 19 bases between the two ends. Per germline, CDR1 MDHEN and CDR2 SYDVKM. The CDR3 is made up of 15 amino acids. CDR3 protein: CASRTEDTGSSPLHF. CDR3 nucleotide sequence: TGTGCCAGCAGGACAGAGGATACAGGGTCCTCACCCCTCCACTTT.

The CDR3 loop reads CSVGVITRGADTQYF. In DNA form, the CDR3 reads TGCAGCGTTGGGGTCATTACTCGTGGGGCAGATACGCAGTATTTT. The V and J genes are TRBV29-1 and TRBJ2-3; the D is unclear. V was trimmed by 4 bases and J by 4 bases, leaving 18 bases between them. The CDR3 is 15 residues long. Germline V gene sequence: CDR1 SQVTM, CDR2 ANQGSEA.

The chain joins TRBV30 to TRBJ2-7; 9 nucleotides agree with TRBD1. Per the germline V gene, CDR1 is GTSNPN and CDR2 is SVGIG (reference sequence). V gave up 3 bases and J gave up 6 bases; unmatched junction bases: 3. The CDR3 length is 12 residues. The CDR3 protein is CAWSLGQGEQYF. The CDR3 coding sequence is TGTGCCTGGAGCCTGGGACAGGGCGAGCAGTACTTC. The whole variable domain, filled in from reference TRBV30 and TRBJ2-7, reads SQTIHQWPATLVQPVGSPLSLECTVEGTSNPNLYWYRQAAGRGLQLLFYSVGIGQISSEVPQNLSASRPQDRQFILSSKKLLLSDSGFYLCAWSLGQGEQYFGPGTRLTVT.